This T cell receptor beta chain emerged from a study of shared clonotypes between healthy human individuals. The CDR3 extends over 14 amino acids. Germline assignment: CDR1 MNHNS and CDR2 SASEGT. V shed 6 bases, J shed 6 bases, and the junction held 5 bases outside the gene matches. Data came from immunoSEQ multiplex PCR; TCRdb stores just in-frame clones and leaves some out. The data hold approximately 2,000,000 clones, with 92% observed a single time. The rearrangement joins TRBV6-1 to TRBJ2-3; 11 nucleotides agree with TRBD2. The source is a man aged 18 to 30 in good health. Some clones in this sample may be carry-over from other donors' samples. Material: naive CD4+ T cells from PBMCs. Subset specified: CD45RA+ positively selected. DNA of the CDR3: TGTGCCAGCAGGACTAGCGGGGCCGGGGATACGCAGTATTTT. Encoded protein: CASRTSGAGDTQYF.